The 11 T cell receptor beta chains below all came from one sample that was sequenced in a study of OX40 agonist ivuxolimab in advanced cancers. TCRdb keeps only in-frame clones here, not all; method: immunoSEQ multiplex PCR. The sample includes 60,000 or so clones, 85% to 95% of them seen just once. The material sequenced was CD4+ or CD8+ T cells sorted from blood, taken in a trial of the OX40 agonist ivuxolimab. These receptors all come from an adult with an advanced solid tumor such as melanoma, head and neck, liver or kidney cancer.

This rearrangement joins TRBV13 to TRBJ2-7, with D perhaps matching TRBD1 or TRBD2 (5 bases each). Germline lookup yields CDR1 PRHDT and CDR2 FYEKMQ (reference sequence). The CDR3 runs to 14 residues. The germline V and J ends were trimmed by 4 bases and 4 bases, with 14 bases remaining between them. This chain's CDR3 is CASSSGTESYEQYF. In DNA, the CDR3 is TGTGCCAGCAGCTCCGGGACCGAATCGTACGAGCAGTACTTC.

The chain employs TRBV7-9 and TRBJ2-7; unclear D gene. The CDR3 extends over 13 amino acids. Trimming left V 4 bases short and J 5 bases short, with 12 bases between. Per germline, CDR1 SEHNR and CDR2 FQNEAQ (reference sequence). The DNA of the CDR3 is TGTGCCAGCAGCTCCGGACCAGCCCACGAGCAGTACTTC. The encoded protein is CASSSGPAHEQYF. Looking up the rest from reference TRBV7-9 and TRBJ2-7 gives the full variable domain: DTGVSQNPRHKITKRGQNVTFRCDPISEHNRLYWYRQTLGQGPEFLTYFQNEAQLEKSRLLSDRFSAERPKGSFSTLEIQRTEQGDSAMYLCASSSGPAHEQYFGPGTRLTVT.

The chain's CDR3 is CASSPEGRQDYEQYF. The CDR3, as DNA: TGTGCCAGCAGCCCGGAGGGCCGACAAGACTACGAGCAGTACTTC. The gene calls are TRBV5-4 and TRBJ2-7, with D possibly TRBD2 on 6 matching bases. V was clipped by 4 bases and J by 3 bases, with 17 bases between them. The CDR3 loop spans 15 amino acids. Germline V gene lookup returns CDR1 SGHNT and CDR2 YYREEE (reference sequence).

The chain employs TRBV10-2 and TRBJ1-2; unclear D gene. Germline loops: CDR1 WSHSY, CDR2 SAAADI. With 2 bases removed from V and 4 bases from J, the gap between germline ends came to 14 bases. CDR3 length: 15 amino acids. CDR3 coding DNA: TGCGCCAGCAGTGAGACAGAGCAATTACGCTATGGCTACACCTTC. Its protein is CASSETEQLRYGYTF.

The V and J genes are TRBV27 and TRBJ2-3, with 12 bases fitting TRBD2. Germline V gene data show CDR1 as MNHEY and CDR2 as SMNVEV (reference sequence). The CDR3 extends over 17 amino acids. The V gene end was trimmed by 5 bases and the J gene end by 4 bases; junction bases not matched to a gene: 10. CDR3 region: CASSPWTSGVIADTQYF. For the CDR3, the DNA is TGTGCCAGCAGTCCCTGGACTAGCGGGGTTATCGCAGATACGCAGTATTTT.

The chain has TRBV9 and TRBJ1-1; 7 nucleotides line up with TRBD1. Looked up from germline, CDR1 is SGDLS and CDR2 is YYNGEE. The CDR3 is 13 residues long. Trimming at V came to 4 bases and at J to 8 bases, leaving 8 bases not matched to a gene. In nucleotides, the CDR3 is TGTGCCAGCAGCCCAGACAGGGTCCAGGAAGCTTTCTTT. Translating it yields CASSPDRVQEAFF. The full variable domain, in which reference TRBV9 and TRBJ1-1 provide the parts outside the CDR3, is DSGVTQTPKHLITATGQRVTLRCSPRSGDLSVYWYQQSLDQGLQFLIQYYNGEERAKGNILERFSAQQFPDLHSELNLSSLELGDSALYFCASSPDRVQEAFFGQGTRLTVV.

V and J are TRBV4-3 and TRBJ2-7, with 8 bases aligning to TRBD2. CDR1 and CDR2 (germline): LGHNA, YSLEER. This CDR3 is built from 16 residues. With 1 base clipped from V and 4 bases from J, the junction kept 9 bases outside the gene matches. The CDR3: CASSQGQTSAFYEQYF. The CDR3 DNA reads as TGCGCCAGCAGCCAAGGCCAGACTAGCGCGTTTTACGAGCAGTACTTC.

The chain combines TRBV9 with TRBJ2-2; TRBD2 agrees at 11 bases. V was clipped by 3 bases and J by 4 bases; unmatched bases: 8. The length of the CDR3 is 17 residues. Germline assignment: CDR1 SGDLS and CDR2 YYNGEE. The CDR3 loop is CASSGVLAGGATGELFF. The CDR3 DNA reads as TGTGCCAGCAGCGGGGTCCTAGCGGGAGGAGCCACCGGGGAGCTGTTTTTT. The full variable domain, in which reference TRBV9 and TRBJ2-2 provide the parts outside the CDR3, is DSGVTQTPKHLITATGQRVTLRCSPRSGDLSVYWYQQSLDQGLQFLIQYYNGEERAKGNILERFSAQQFPDLHSELNLSSLELGDSALYFCASSGVLAGGATGELFFGEGSRLTVL.

The chain couples TRBV28 to TRBJ2-7; D not resolved. Germline CDR1 and CDR2: MDHEN and SYDVKM. The germline V and J ends were trimmed by 6 bases and 3 bases, with 15 bases remaining between them. The CDR3 consists of 14 residues. The CDR3 protein is CASRRPRQIYEQYF. CDR3 bases: TGTGCCAGCAGGCGACCCCGGCAGATCTACGAGCAGTACTTC.

This clone is a singleton in its sample. V and J are TRBV9 and TRBJ2-7; 7 bases are a match to TRBD2. V shed 1 base, J shed 6 bases, and the junction held 7 bases outside the gene matches. This CDR3 is built from 14 residues. Per germline, CDR1 SGDLS and CDR2 YYNGEE. The CDR3 DNA follows: TGTGCCAGCAGCGTAAGCGGGGATCAGGGCGAGCAGTACTTC. This sequence encodes CASSVSGDQGEQYF.

This rearrangement joins TRBV4-3 to TRBJ2-1; 12 nucleotides agree with TRBD2. CDR3 size: 18 residues. Per germline, CDR1 LGHNA and CDR2 YSLEER. The junction had 16 bases not matched to a gene; V was cut back by 3 bases and J by 10 bases. As DNA, the CDR3 is TGCGCCAGCAGCCACTTAGTAGGACTAGCGGGGAAAGGTGGGGAGCAGTTCTTC. Translation: CASSHLVGLAGKGGEQFF.